Listed below are T cell receptor beta chains from one sample, sequenced in a study of OX40 agonist ivuxolimab in advanced cancers. Sequenced by immunoSEQ multiplex PCR; TCRdb stores in-frame clones only, minus some. The table shows around 86,000 clones, with roughly 84% occurring only once. The sequenced sample was CD4+ or CD8+ T cells sorted from blood, obtained in a trial of the OX40 agonist ivuxolimab. The receptors derive from an adult with an advanced solid tumor such as melanoma, head and neck, liver or kidney cancer. Both conserved end residues are part of each CDR3. A D gene is named only where the DNA matches it firmly. The size field is filled for only some rows; it gives once, few, many or a size class.

clone_size,j_call,v_call,d_call,cdr3_nt,cdr3_aa
.,TRBJ2-3,TRBV25-1,TRBD2,TGTGCCAGCAGTGAAGGATGGGCTAGCGGGGACACAGATACGCAGTATTTT,CASSEGWASGDTDTQYF
.,TRBJ2-5,TRBV4-3,TRBD2,TGCGCCAGCAGCCAAGATTATGTAGCGGGGGTGGAGACCCAGTACTTC,CASSQDYVAGVETQYF
.,TRBJ1-5,TRBV5-5,.,TGTGCCAGCAGCTTGGACCCCAATCAGCCCCAGCATTTT,CASSLDPNQPQHF
.,TRBJ1-1,TRBV18,.,TGTGCCAGCTCACCACCTACGGGTCACACTGAAGCTTTCTTT,CASSPPTGHTEAFF
once,TRBJ2-6,TRBV19,.,TGTGCCAGTAGTATTGGAGGGGCCAACGTCCTGACTTTC,CASSIGGANVLTF
.,TRBJ2-1,TRBV19,TRBD2,TGTGCCAGTAGGTACGGGGGGTACCGGTACAATGAGCAGTTCTTC,CASRYGGYRYNEQFF
.,TRBJ1-5,TRBV7-2,TRBD1,TGTGCCAGCAGCTCGAGGCCCGGGACAGGGGGATCGGGCAATCAGCCCCAGCATTTT,CASSSRPGTGGSGNQPQHF
.,TRBJ2-6,TRBV7-6,TRBD1,TGTGCCAGCAGCCTACCTACAGGACAGGGGGCTGGGGCCAACGTCCTGACTTTC,CASSLPTGQGAGANVLTF
.,TRBJ1-5,TRBV2,TRBD1,TGTGCCAGCAGTTTCCCGGGACAGGGGGCGCATCAGCCCCAGCATTTT,CASSFPGQGAHQPQHF
.,TRBJ1-1,TRBV19,TRBD1,TGTGCCAGTAGCCCCAGACAGGGACAGGGGGGCACTGAAGCTTTCTTT,CASSPRQGQGGTEAFF
.,TRBJ2-2,TRBV5-1,.,TGCGCCAGCCGCCGGGACCCCTCATCCGGGGAGCTGTTTTTT,CASRRDPSSGELFF
.,TRBJ1-2,TRBV5-6,.,TGTGCCAGCAGCTTACCGACAGGATCTACCTATGGCTACACCTTC,CASSLPTGSTYGYTF
.,TRBJ2-1,TRBV7-2,TRBD2,TGTGCCAGCAGCTCGGTAGCGGGGGGGCGGAATGAGCAGTTCTTC,CASSSVAGGRNEQFF
.,TRBJ2-3,TRBV11-3,TRBD1,TGTGCCAGCAGCCTCAGGGGGCGCGGGGATACGCAGTATTTT,CASSLRGRGDTQYF
.,TRBJ2-7,TRBV6-1,.,TGTGCCAGCAGATGGCTGGCCCACGAGCAGTACTTC,CASRWLAHEQYF
.,TRBJ2-3,TRBV6-5,TRBD1,TGTGCCAGCAGTTACGCCGGGACAGGGGGCCCAGATACGCAGTATTTT,CASSYAGTGGPDTQYF
few,TRBJ2-4,TRBV2,.,TGTGCCAGCAGTGGGGGACCCGGAGGGACCAAAAACATTCAGTACTTC,CASSGGPGGTKNIQYF
.,TRBJ1-2,TRBV21-1,.,TGTGCCAGCAGTCCGCCGGGGGAGGGGGGAAGCTATGGCTACACCTTC,CASSPPGEGGSYGYTF
once,TRBJ1-6,TRBV28,TRBD1,TGTGCCAGCAGGGACGGACAGGGGATGTCACCCCTCCACTTT,CASRDGQGMSPLHF
.,TRBJ2-1,TRBV5-1,TRBD1,TGCGCCAGCAGCCCCGTGGGACAGGGTGACAATGAGCAGTTCTTC,CASSPVGQGDNEQFF
few,TRBJ1-2,TRBV7-9,.,TGTGCCAGCAGCTTAGCGGATCGAGGTACGGGTGGCTACACCTTC,CASSLADRGTGGYTF
.,TRBJ2-3,TRBV7-7,.,TGTGCCAGCAGCCCACTACAGGGAGATACGCAGTATTTT,CASSPLQGDTQYF
.,TRBJ1-6,TRBV7-2,.,TGTGCCAGCAGCCCCCCCTGGGGAGCGGGCAATTCACCCCTCCACTTT,CASSPPWGAGNSPLHF
.,TRBJ1-1,TRBV11-2,.,TGTGCCAGCAGCTTTTCGGGGTCAAACACTGAAGCTTTCTTT,CASSFSGSNTEAFF
.,TRBJ2-2,TRBV2,TRBD1,TGTGCCAGCAGTCATCCGGGACAGGGGGCCACCGGGGAGCTGTTTTTT,CASSHPGQGATGELFF
once,TRBJ1-2,TRBV28,.,TGTGCCAGCAGTGCCACGGTGAACCGCATCTATGGCTACACCTTC,CASSATVNRIYGYTF
.,TRBJ2-1,TRBV18,TRBD2,TGTGCCAGCTCACCACCGGGACTAGATGCGTCCGAGCAGTTCTTC,CASSPPGLDASEQFF
once,TRBJ2-2,TRBV9,.,TGTGCCAGCAGCGTAGGCTCATCGGGGTACACCGGGGAGCTGTTTTTT,CASSVGSSGYTGELFF
.,TRBJ1-2,TRBV9,TRBD1,TGTGCCAGCAGCGGGGACAGGGGGCATGGCTACACCTTC,CASSGDRGHGYTF
.,TRBJ2-1,TRBV7-2,.,TGTGCCAGCAGCTTAGCTTTACAGGGAGGCAATGAGCAGTTCTTC,CASSLALQGGNEQFF
.,TRBJ1-1,TRBV10-3,.,TGTGCCGCCCGGGGTACATTCAGCCGGGAAGGGAACACTGAAGCTTTCTTT,CAARGTFSREGNTEAFF
.,TRBJ1-2,TRBV6-4,TRBD1,TGTGCCAGCAGTGAAAGACAGGGGGCGGCTGGCTACACCTTC,CASSERQGAAGYTF
.,TRBJ1-4,TRBV5-1,.,TGCGCCAGCAGTTATGGACGGGAAACTAATGAAAAACTGTTTTTT,CASSYGRETNEKLFF
.,TRBJ2-1,TRBV6-7,.,TGTGCCAGCAGTACACACGAGGGTAATGAGCAGTTCTTC,CASSTHEGNEQFF
.,TRBJ2-7,TRBV5-4,.,TGTGCCAGCAGCTTAAAGGGATCGGGTGAGCAGTACTTC,CASSLKGSGEQYF
few,TRBJ1-6,TRBV28,TRBD1,TGTGCCAGCACCCTCCCGGGACAGGGTGCTTCACCCCTCCACTTT,CASTLPGQGASPLHF
few,TRBJ2-2,TRBV21-1,.,TGTGCCAGCAGCAATAGGGGGCGGGAAGAGTCGGGACGGAACACCGGGGAGCTGTTTTTT,CASSNRGREESGRNTGELFF
.,TRBJ2-1,TRBV7-3,.,TGTGCCAGCACGCCGAGCTCCTACAATGAGCAGTTCTTC,CASTPSSYNEQFF
.,TRBJ2-1,TRBV28,.,TGTGCCAGCAGTCCGACCGGTGTAAAGCAGTTCTTC,CASSPTGVKQFF
.,TRBJ1-1,TRBV9,.,TGTGCCAGCAGCGCCGGGGGGACTTGGTTCACTGAAGCTTTCTTT,CASSAGGTWFTEAFF
.,TRBJ1-6,TRBV7-9,.,TGTGCCAGCACCCCTGACAGTACCCGTTCACCCCTCCACTTT,CASTPDSTRSPLHF
.,TRBJ2-5,TRBV20-1,.,TGCAGTGCAACCGACCGAGAGACCCAGTACTTC,CSATDRETQYF
.,TRBJ2-7,TRBV19,.,TGTGCCAGTAGTATCCCAAATGGGCAGTCCTACGAGCAGTACTTC,CASSIPNGQSYEQYF
.,TRBJ1-2,TRBV7-8,TRBD1,TGTGCCAGCAGCTCCGGATTGGGGGACAGTGCCTATGGCTACACCTTC,CASSSGLGDSAYGYTF
.,TRBJ2-5,TRBV5-4,.,TGTGCCAGCAGCTTGGACAGCCAAGAGACCCAGTACTTC,CASSLDSQETQYF
few,TRBJ1-4,TRBV18,.,TGTGCCAGCTCACCACCGAGTGGAGGTGAAAAACTGTTTTTT,CASSPPSGGEKLFF
.,TRBJ2-2,TRBV19,TRBD1,TGTGCCAGTAGTCTTGGACAGGGGACGAACACCGGGGAGCTGTTTTTT,CASSLGQGTNTGELFF
.,TRBJ2-7,TRBV19,.,TGTGCCAGTAGTATGTGGGCACCCCCGAACTACGAGCAGTACTTC,CASSMWAPPNYEQYF
.,TRBJ1-4,TRBV21-1,.,TGTGCCAGCAGCAAAGGGGGCCCAAATGAAAAACTGTTTTTT,CASSKGGPNEKLFF
once,TRBJ1-2,TRBV10-1,.,TGCGCCAGCAGTGAGCCCCTGGCAGGCTTC,CASSEPLAGF
.,TRBJ2-2,TRBV4-2,.,TGTGCCAGCAGCCCGGGACACAGCACCGGGGAGCTGTTTTTT,CASSPGHSTGELFF
.,TRBJ2-5,TRBV6-1,TRBD1,TGTGCCAGCAGTGGGGGGACAGGAGGGACCCAGTACTTC,CASSGGTGGTQYF
few,TRBJ2-1,TRBV11-3,TRBD1,TGTGCCAGCAGCTTACAAGGGACAGACTACAATGAGCAGTTCTTC,CASSLQGTDYNEQFF
.,TRBJ1-1,TRBV19,.,TGTGCCAGTAGTATGAGGGGGGCCAACGATTTGAACACTGAAGCTTTCTTT,CASSMRGANDLNTEAFF
.,TRBJ2-2,TRBV7-9,.,TGTGCCAGCAGCTTAGGAGTCGGACCCGGGGAGCTGTTTTTT,CASSLGVGPGELFF
.,TRBJ1-6,TRBV7-8,.,TGTGCCAGCAGCTTAGGCAGGGGCCGAGGTAATTCACCCCTCCACTTT,CASSLGRGRGNSPLHF
.,TRBJ1-6,TRBV6-5,TRBD1,TGTGCCAGCAGTCTAGACAGGGGGAATTCACCCCTCCACTTT,CASSLDRGNSPLHF
.,TRBJ1-5,TRBV6-5,.,TGTGCCAGCAGCCGGGACAGCAATCAGCCCCAGCATTTT,CASSRDSNQPQHF
.,TRBJ1-2,TRBV11-1,.,TGTGCCAGCAGCTTAGGGACTGACTATGGCTACACCTTC,CASSLGTDYGYTF